This T cell receptor beta chain was recorded in a study of cytomegalovirus exposure and HLA in healthy donors. Study outcomes and limitations: Later work associated roughly 15,000 TCR beta sequences with HLA alleles at 0.05 false discovery rate.

CDR3 length equals 19 residues. V was clipped by 0 bases and J by 3 bases, with 22 bases between them. Germline CDR1 and CDR2: SGDLS and YYNGEE. This clone was recorded once. Its antigen is unknown. The PCR contained 60 Vbeta and 13 Jbeta primers. TCRdb's copy holds only in-frame clones and misses some; the assay was immunoSEQ multiplex PCR. The sample shows roughly 150,000 clones, roughly 80% of them seen only once. The V gene is TRBV9, the J gene TRBJ2-1; TRBD1 is a possible D gene (5 bases). The sequencing sample was made of PBMCs. This clonotype originated in a man between 40 and 49 years old in good health and CMV-seropositive. Written as DNA, the CDR3 is TGTGCCAGCAGCGTAGCTCCCTCACAGGAGAATAGAGGCTACAATGAGCAGTTCTTC. The encoded protein is CASSVAPSQENRGYNEQFF.